One and the same sample provided the 29 T cell receptor beta chains below, sequenced in a study of T-cell reconstitution after alpha-beta-depleted transplantation in children. During its preparation, the TCRbeta library received unique molecular identifiers. TCRdb reanalysed the PCR reads using MiXCR and keeps one entry per CDR3 protein. The sample shows about a million distinct CDR3 sequences, about 29% of them seen only once. The specimen was PBMCs, mostly from graft donor cells, collected 360 days after TCRalphabeta/CD19-depleted stem cell transplant. These receptors all stem from a boy in the first two years of life who had a stem cell transplant for SCID, so the T cells may come from the graft donor.

This clonotype has only a few counts. V gene TRBV6-5 combines with J gene TRBJ1-6, with TRBD1 matching 7 bases. CDR3 length equals 15 residues. Trimming at V came to 4 bases and at J to 8 bases, leaving 8 bases not matched to a gene. Germline-derived CDR1 and CDR2 are MNHEY and SVGAGI. The CDR3 DNA sequence: TGTGCCAGCAGTTTACAGGGGAGGAGGGATTCACCCCTCCACTTT. The encoded protein is CASSLQGRRDSPLHF.

The chain links TRBV28 to TRBJ2-7; a weak D match, TRBD1 (6 bases). The CDR3 length is 16 residues. The V end was cut by 1 base, the J end by 2 bases, with 15 bases between. Germline loops: CDR1 MDHEN, CDR2 SYDVKM. The CDR3 sequence is CASSLSLGTPTYEQYF. The CDR3 DNA reads TGTGCCAGCAGTTTATCCCTGGGGACACCCACCTACGAGCAGTACTTC.

This chain joins TRBV20-1 and TRBJ2-5, with D possibly being TRBD2 (6 bases). The CDR3 consists of 13 residues. Trimming took off 6 bases at V and 1 base at J, with 12 bases between the two ends. Per the germline V gene, CDR1 is DFQATT and CDR2 is SNEGSKA (reference sequence). CDR3 sequence: CSANIGGQETQYF. The CDR3 nucleotides read TGCAGTGCCAATATCGGGGGCCAAGAGACCCAGTACTTC.

The rearrangement links TRBV12-3 or TRBV12-4 to TRBJ1-2, with D unclear. Trimming took off 2 bases at V and 5 bases at J, with 12 bases between the two ends. The CDR3 runs 14 residues. CDR3 sequence: CASSLSRSAYGYTF. In DNA, the CDR3 is TGTGCCAGCAGTTTATCCAGGAGTGCGTATGGCTACACCTTC.

This clonotype showed up just a few times. The V gene is TRBV2, the J gene TRBJ2-3, with D uncertain. The CDR3 has 16 residues. Trimming took off 1 base at V and 0 bases at J, with 11 bases between the two ends. CDR1 and CDR2 (germline): SNHLY, FYNNEI. This CDR3 reads CASSEVDTPSTDTQYF. DNA of the CDR3: TGTGCCAGCAGTGAAGTCGACACCCCTAGCACAGATACGCAGTATTTT.

This clonotype has a handful of counts. This chain uses TRBV18 with TRBJ2-7; D is unclear. V lost 3 bases, J lost 7 bases, and 7 bases lay in between. The CDR3 covers 11 residues. Germline lookup yields CDR1 KGHSH and CDR2 LQKENI. The DNA of the CDR3 is TGTGCCAGCTCACCGGAAGGGGAGCAGTACTTC. It yields the protein CASSPEGEQYF.

This clonotype was detected a few times. The chain combines TRBV5-1 with TRBJ2-1; TRBD2 aligns across 7 bases. V lost 6 bases, J lost 10 bases, and 7 bases stayed unmatched. The length of the CDR3 is 12 residues. Per the germline V gene, CDR1 is SGHRS and CDR2 is YFSETQ. The CDR3 region is CASISGAGEQFF. The DNA for the CDR3 is TGCGCCAGCATAAGCGGGGCGGGCGAGCAGTTCTTC. Full variable domain (outside the CDR3, taken from reference TRBV5-1 and TRBJ2-1): KAGVTQTPRYLIKTRGQQVTLSCSPISGHRSVSWYQQTPGQGLQFLFEYFSETQRNKGNFPGRFSGRQFSNSRSEMNVSTLELGDSALYLCASISGAGEQFFGPGTRLTVL.

The chain employs TRBV10-3 and TRBJ2-5; D unresolved. The CDR3 totals 12 residues. Per germline, CDR1 ENHRY and CDR2 SYGVKD. The germline V and J ends were trimmed by 3 bases and 3 bases, with 5 bases remaining between them. CDR3 loop: CAISDIEETQYF. CDR3 nucleotide sequence: TGTGCCATCAGTGACATAGAAGAGACCCAGTACTTC.

This clonotype was seen a few times. The genes are TRBV20-1 and TRBJ2-3; 9 bases match TRBD2. This CDR3 has 15 residues. Germline-derived CDR1 and CDR2 are DFQATT and SNEGSKA (reference sequence). The ends lost 5 bases at V and 6 bases at J; junction bases unmatched: 12. As DNA, the CDR3 is TGCAGTGCTGGCCTTACCGCGGGGGGGCATGATACGCAGTATTTT. This codes for CSAGLTAGGHDTQYF.

The V gene is TRBV5-5, the J gene TRBJ2-7, with TRBD1 identical over 7 bases. This CDR3 comprises 16 residues. The ends lost 0 bases at V and 5 bases at J; junction bases unmatched: 11. Germline assignment: CDR1 SGHKS and CDR2 YYEKEE (reference sequence). CDR3 coding DNA: TGTGCCAGCAGCTTGGGACAGGGCCCTTTTACGAACGAGCAGTACTTC. Encoded protein: CASSLGQGPFTNEQYF.

There are a few counts of this clonotype. The genes are TRBV12-3 or TRBV12-4 and TRBJ2-2, with TRBD2 matching 8 bases. This CDR3 has 16 residues. The V and J ends lost 3 bases and 7 bases, in that order; junction bases with no gene match: 10. CDR3 sequence: CASSFPGVAGYGELFF. CDR3 DNA: TGTGCCAGCAGTTTTCCCGGGGTAGCGGGGTACGGGGAGCTGTTTTTT.

The chain employs TRBV11-1 and TRBJ2-5; tentatively, D is TRBD1 (5 bases). Germline CDR1 SGHAT, CDR2 FQDESV (reference sequence). The CDR3 sequence is 14 residues long. Between the trimmed V and J ends, which lost 5 bases and 0 bases, there was a span of 10 bases. As DNA, the CDR3 is TGTGCCAGCAGCCAACGACAGTACCAAGAGACCCAGTACTTC. It specifies CASSQRQYQETQYF.

This clonotype was recorded a few times. The chain recombines TRBV12-3 or TRBV12-4 with TRBJ2-7; D possibly corresponds to TRBD1 (5 bases). The ends were cut back, 6 bases at V and 1 base at J, with 10 bases in the middle. The CDR3 spans 13 residues. The CDR3 spells CASSPGFSYEQYF. The CDR3 DNA reads as TGTGCCAGCAGCCCAGGGTTTTCCTACGAGCAGTACTTC.

This clonotype was seen only once. The rearrangement links TRBV4-1 to TRBJ2-7; D not resolved. The CDR3 consists of 15 residues. The ends were cut back, 3 bases at V and 4 bases at J, with 16 bases in the middle. From germline, CDR1 is MGHRA and CDR2 YSYEKL. In DNA form, the CDR3 reads TGCGCCAGCAGCCACCCGGGTAGGCCCCCGTACGAGCAGTACTTC. This translates into CASSHPGRPPYEQYF.

V is TRBV18 and J is TRBJ1-3, with TRBD1 identical over 10 bases. V was pared by 3 bases and J by 0 bases, with 2 bases of the junction left unmatched. The CDR3 is 16 amino acids. The germline gives CDR1 KGHSH, CDR2 LQKENI. CDR3 bases: TGTGCCAGCTCACCGGGACAGGGGCGCTCTGGAAACACCATATATTTT. Translated, it gives CASSPGQGRSGNTIYF.

V is TRBV12-3 or TRBV12-4 and J is TRBJ2-1, with 7 bases identical to TRBD2. The V segment lost 3 bases and the J segment 7 bases; nucleotides outside the gene matches: 6. CDR3 length equals 14 residues. The CDR3 coding sequence is TGTGCCAGCAGTTTCGGGACTATGTCGAATGAGCAGTTCTTC. Its protein product is CASSFGTMSNEQFF.

The rearrangement joins TRBV4-1 to TRBJ2-1; 11 nucleotides line up with TRBD2. CDR3 size: 17 residues. Germline trimming cut 1 base from V and 0 bases from J; bases unmatched to any gene: 2. The germline V gene encodes CDR1 MGHRA and CDR2 YSYEKL. DNA for the CDR3: TGCGCCAGCAGCCAAGGACTAGCGGGGAGCTCCTACAATGAGCAGTTCTTC. This gives the protein CASSQGLAGSSYNEQFF.

In DNA, the CDR3 is TGTGCCACCGCCTTTAATAGCAATCAGCCCCAGCATTTT. The encoded protein is CATAFNSNQPQHF. The gene calls are TRBV2 and TRBJ1-5; D is uncertain. The V end lost 10 bases, the J end lost 0 bases, and 10 bases lay between the germline ends. CDR1 and CDR2 from the germline V gene are SNHLY and FYNNEI. The CDR3 length is 13 residues.

CDR3: CASSLSGQLSGELFF. CDR3 nucleotide sequence: TGTGCCAGCAGCTTATCGGGACAGCTGTCGGGGGAGCTGTTTTTT. The V gene is TRBV7-3, the J gene TRBJ2-2; TRBD1 matches at 7 bases. This CDR3 has 15 amino acids. In germline, CDR1 is SGHTA, CDR2 FQGTGA. The V gene end was trimmed by 2 bases and the J gene end by 8 bases; junction bases not matched to a gene: 8.

The rearrangement uses TRBV20-1 and TRBJ2-3; a possible D gene is TRBD2 (7 bases). CDR3 length equals 14 residues. Germline CDR1 is DFQATT and CDR2 is SNEGSKA (reference sequence). V lost 6 bases and J 0 bases, leaving 13 bases between the germline ends. CDR3 loop: CSAKGGASTDTQYF. CDR3 coding DNA: TGCAGTGCGAAGGGGGGGGCTAGCACAGATACGCAGTATTTT.

This clonotype has only one observation. The CDR3: CASSSAGSTEAFF. For the CDR3, the DNA is TGTGCCAGCAGCTCCGCAGGAAGTACTGAAGCTTTCTTT. The genes are TRBV7-2 and TRBJ1-1; D gene uncertain. The length of the CDR3 is 13 residues. CDR1 is SGHTA and CDR2 is FQGNSA in the germline V gene. V was cut by 4 bases and J by 5 bases, with 11 bases left in between.

The DNA of the CDR3 is TGCGCCAGCAGCTTAGGACAGGGACCTAGGAATTCACCCCTCCACTTT. Translated, it gives CASSLGQGPRNSPLHF. This chain uses TRBV4-1 with TRBJ1-6, with TRBD1 matching 8 bases. The V and J ends lost 5 bases and 7 bases, in that order; junction bases with no gene match: 10. The CDR3 has 16 amino acids. Germline V CDR1 and CDR2: MGHRA, YSYEKL.

The chain couples TRBV12-3 or TRBV12-4 to TRBJ2-1; 11 bases line up with TRBD1. The junction had 5 bases not matched to a gene; V was cut back by 6 bases and J by 1 base. The CDR3 is 16 amino acids. CDR3 DNA: TGTGCCAGCAGAGGACAGGGGGCAGCATCCTACAATGAGCAGTTCTTC. Protein: CASRGQGAASYNEQFF.

The gene calls are TRBV20-1 and TRBJ2-3, with D unresolved. Per the germline V gene, CDR1 is DFQATT and CDR2 is SNEGSKA (reference sequence). The V gene lost 6 bases and the J gene lost 4 bases, with 11 bases spanning the gap. The CDR3 has 12 amino acids. The CDR3 sequence is CSAPHGADTQYF. CDR3 DNA: TGCAGTGCCCCACATGGGGCAGATACGCAGTATTTT.

The chain links TRBV29-1 to TRBJ1-1; D uncertain. The germline V gene has CDR1 SQVTM and CDR2 ANQGSEA. V lost 0 bases and J lost 3, with 2 bases in between. This CDR3 spans 11 amino acids. CDR3 sequence (DNA): TGCAGCGTTGAAGAGTACACTGAAGCTTTCTTT. Its protein is CSVEEYTEAFF. The full variable domain, its missing parts supplied by reference TRBV29-1 and TRBJ1-1, is SAVISQKPSRDICQRGTSLTIQCQVDSQVTMMFWYRQQPGQSLTLIATANQGSEATYESGFVIDKFPISRPNLTFSTLTVSNMSPEDSSIYLCSVEEYTEAFFGQGTRLTVV.

This clonotype was observed a few times. The chain couples TRBV12-3 or TRBV12-4 to TRBJ1-1, with D tentatively TRBD1 (5 bases). The length of the CDR3 is 15 residues. V lost 5 bases, J lost 3 bases, and 16 bases lay in between. CDR3 sequence: CASSPRDGIYTEAFF. In DNA form, the CDR3 reads TGTGCCAGCAGTCCCAGGGACGGTATTTACACTGAAGCTTTCTTT.

This clonotype was counted between two and nine times. The V and J genes are TRBV10-2 and TRBJ2-3; perhaps D is TRBD1 or TRBD2 (5 bases each). Germline CDR1 and CDR2: WSHSY and SAAADI. The V gene lost 8 bases and the J gene lost 2 bases, with 8 bases spanning the gap. The CDR3 is 12 residues long. CDR3 DNA: TGCGCCAGCGAGGGACCCACAGATACGCAGTATTTT. As protein: CASEGPTDTQYF.

This clonotype was detected a few times. The rearrangement uses TRBV24-1 and TRBJ2-5; D unresolved. CDR3 length equals 11 residues. The germline V gene encodes CDR1 KGHDR and CDR2 SFDVKD. V was pared by 8 bases and J by 5 bases, with 8 bases between. CDR3 sequence: CATKVGETQYF. Here the CDR3 DNA reads TGTGCCACCAAAGTGGGGGAGACCCAGTACTTC.

This clonotype appeared a few times. The chain couples TRBV15 to TRBJ2-7, with D perhaps matching TRBD1 (6 bases). Trimming took 3 bases from V and 1 from J, leaving 13 bases between them. Per the germline V gene, CDR1 is LNHNV and CDR2 is YYDKDF (reference sequence). The CDR3 is 15 residues long. The CDR3 region is CATSRALDSSYEQYF. The CDR3, as DNA: TGTGCCACCAGCAGGGCATTGGACAGTTCCTACGAGCAGTACTTC.